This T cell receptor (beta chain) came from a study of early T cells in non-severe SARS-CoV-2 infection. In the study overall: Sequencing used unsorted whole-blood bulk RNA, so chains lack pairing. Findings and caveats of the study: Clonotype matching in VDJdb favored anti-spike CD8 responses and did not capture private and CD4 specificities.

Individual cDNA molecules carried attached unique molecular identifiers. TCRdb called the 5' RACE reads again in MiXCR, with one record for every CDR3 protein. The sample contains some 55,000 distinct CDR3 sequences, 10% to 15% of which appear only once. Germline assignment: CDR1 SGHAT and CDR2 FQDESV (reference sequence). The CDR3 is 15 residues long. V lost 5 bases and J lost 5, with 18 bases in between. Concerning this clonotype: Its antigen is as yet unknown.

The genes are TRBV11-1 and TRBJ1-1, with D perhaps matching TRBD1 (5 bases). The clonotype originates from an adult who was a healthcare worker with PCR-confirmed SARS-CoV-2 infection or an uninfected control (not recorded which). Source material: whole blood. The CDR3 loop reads CASSPRRVGGTEAFF. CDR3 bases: TGTGCCAGCAGCCCGCGGCGAGTTGGGGGGACTGAAGCTTTCTTT.